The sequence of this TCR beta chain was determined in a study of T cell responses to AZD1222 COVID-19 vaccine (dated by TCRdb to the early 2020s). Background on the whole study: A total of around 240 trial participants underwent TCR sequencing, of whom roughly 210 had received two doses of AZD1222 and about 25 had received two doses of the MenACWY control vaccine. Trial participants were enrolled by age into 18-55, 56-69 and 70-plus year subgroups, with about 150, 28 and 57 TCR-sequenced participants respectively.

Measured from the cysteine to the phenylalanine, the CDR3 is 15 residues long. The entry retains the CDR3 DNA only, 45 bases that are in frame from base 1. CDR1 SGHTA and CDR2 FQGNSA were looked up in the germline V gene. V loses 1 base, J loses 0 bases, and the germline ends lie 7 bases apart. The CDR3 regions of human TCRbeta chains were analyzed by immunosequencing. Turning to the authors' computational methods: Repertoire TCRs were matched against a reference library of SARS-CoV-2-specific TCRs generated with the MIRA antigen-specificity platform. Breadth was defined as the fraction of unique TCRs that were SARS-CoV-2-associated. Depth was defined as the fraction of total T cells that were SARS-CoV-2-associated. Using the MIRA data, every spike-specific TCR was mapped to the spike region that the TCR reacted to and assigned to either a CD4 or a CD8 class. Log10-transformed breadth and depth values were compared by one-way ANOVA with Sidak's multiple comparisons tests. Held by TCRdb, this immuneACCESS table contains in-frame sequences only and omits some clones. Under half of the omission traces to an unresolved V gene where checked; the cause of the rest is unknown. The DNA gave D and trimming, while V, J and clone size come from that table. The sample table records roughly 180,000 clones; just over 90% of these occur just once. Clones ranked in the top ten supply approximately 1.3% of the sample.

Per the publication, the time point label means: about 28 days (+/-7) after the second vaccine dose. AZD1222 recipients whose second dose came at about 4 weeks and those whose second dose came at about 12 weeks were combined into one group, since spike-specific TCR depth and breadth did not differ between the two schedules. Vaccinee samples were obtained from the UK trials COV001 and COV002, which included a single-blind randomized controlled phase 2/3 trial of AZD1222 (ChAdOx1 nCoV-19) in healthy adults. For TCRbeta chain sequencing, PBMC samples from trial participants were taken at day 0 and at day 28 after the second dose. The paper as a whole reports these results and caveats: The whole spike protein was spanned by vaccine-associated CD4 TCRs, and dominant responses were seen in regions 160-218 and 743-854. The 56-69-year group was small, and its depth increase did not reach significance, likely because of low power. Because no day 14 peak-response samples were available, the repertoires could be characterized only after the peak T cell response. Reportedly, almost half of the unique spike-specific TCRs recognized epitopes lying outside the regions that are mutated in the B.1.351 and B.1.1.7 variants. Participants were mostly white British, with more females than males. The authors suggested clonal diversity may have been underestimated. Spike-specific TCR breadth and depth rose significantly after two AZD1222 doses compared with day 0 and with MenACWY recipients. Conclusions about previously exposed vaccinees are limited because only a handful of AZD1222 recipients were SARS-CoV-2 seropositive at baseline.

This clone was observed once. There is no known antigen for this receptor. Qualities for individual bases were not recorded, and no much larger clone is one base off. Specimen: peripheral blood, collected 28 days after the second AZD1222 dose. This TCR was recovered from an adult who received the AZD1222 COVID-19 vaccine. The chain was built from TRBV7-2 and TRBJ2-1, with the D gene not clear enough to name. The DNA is TGTGCCAGCAGCTTAGAGTGGGGCTCCTACAATGAGCAGTTCTTC. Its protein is CASSLEWGSYNEQFF.